This passage covers 5 T cell receptor beta chains from one sample sequenced in a study of blood T cell repertoires in COVID-19. Assay: immunoSEQ multiplex PCR; the TCRdb copy retains only in-frame clones and omits some. The sample includes 150,000 to 200,000 clones, around 83% of them seen just once. Sample: peripheral blood. These TCRs come from a woman in her thirties with active or convalescent COVID-19.

A remark on this clone: Other DNA sequences in this sample translate to the same CDR3. The chain has TRBV24-1 and TRBJ2-2; D might be TRBD1 (6 bases). CDR1 and CDR2 from the germline V gene are KGHDR and SFDVKD. Trimming removed 7 bases at V and 4 bases at J, with 6 bases between. This CDR3 region has 12 residues. The CDR3, as DNA: TGTGCCACCAGACAGGGCACCGGGGAGCTGTTTTTT. It specifies CATRQGTGELFF.

The rearrangement joins TRBV3-1 (or the pseudogene TRBV3-2) to TRBJ1-1; D remains unclear. Germline lookup yields CDR1 LGHDT and CDR2 YNNKEL (reference sequence). The V and J ends lost 0 bases and 7 bases respectively, with 6 bases between them. This CDR3 spans 12 amino acids. The CDR3 DNA follows: TGTGCCAGCAGCCAAGATCCCAGTGAAGCTTTCTTT. Its protein product is CASSQDPSEAFF.

The gene calls are TRBV18 and TRBJ1-1; D not resolved. The V gene lost 0 bases and the J gene lost 4 bases, with 12 bases spanning the gap. The CDR3 runs to 15 residues. Per the germline V gene, CDR1 is KGHSH and CDR2 is LQKENI. The CDR3 region has the DNA TGTGCCAGCTCACCACCTGGGTTCGGGTCCACTGAAGCTTTCTTT. It encodes CASSPPGFGSTEAFF.

The chain employs TRBV11-3 and TRBJ2-3; 8 nucleotides line up with TRBD2. V lost 3 bases to trimming and J lost 1 base; unmatched junction nucleotides: 3. Germline-derived CDR1 and CDR2 are SGHNT and YENEEA. This CDR3 contains 15 residues. In DNA, the CDR3 is TGTGCCAGCAGCTTTATGCGGGGGGGCACAGATACGCAGTATTTT. It is translated as CASSFMRGGTDTQYF. Combining the CDR3 with reference TRBV11-3 and TRBJ2-3 gives the whole variable domain EAGVVQSPRYKIIEKKQPVAFWCNPISGHNTLYWYLQNLGQGPELLIRYENEEAVDDSQLPKDRFSAERLKGVDSTLKIQPAELGDSAVYLCASSFMRGGTDTQYFGPGTRLTVL.

This rearrangement joins TRBV6-5 to TRBJ1-1; D is ambiguous. Germline V lookup: CDR1 MNHEY, CDR2 SVGAGI. The CDR3 has 14 amino acids. Trimming shortened V by 8 bases and J by 0 bases, and 13 bases separated the two germline ends. CDR3 region: CASCKRTVNTEAFF. In DNA, the CDR3 is TGTGCCAGCTGTAAGCGGACTGTGAACACTGAAGCTTTCTTT.